This TCR beta chain was sequenced for a study of response to subunit inactivated influenza vaccine. Overall study findings and caveats: The authors offered the suggestion that each seasonal influenza vaccination recruits few new T cells.

This clonotype has more than one count but fewer than ten. Its antigen is not known. TCRdb recomputed calls from the RT-PCR reads with MiXCR, one row per CDR3 protein. This table holds 300,000 to 350,000 distinct CDR3 sequences, 21% found once. The CDR3 length is 17 residues. Germline values: CDR1 DFQATT, CDR2 SNEGSKA (reference sequence). The ends lost 0 bases at V and 0 bases at J; junction bases unmatched: 9. The sequence was collected from a man between 50 and 69 years old who received an inactivated influenza vaccine. The sequencing used PBMCs from blood, collected less than 22 months after vaccination. V gene TRBV20-1 combines with J gene TRBJ2-7; TRBD1 matches 9 bases. The CDR3 sequence is CSARDRTGAHISYEQYF. CDR3 nucleotides: TGCAGTGCTAGAGATCGGACAGGGGCCCACATCTCCTACGAGCAGTACTTC.